A selection of T cell receptor beta chains follows, all from one sample in a study of siplizumab effects on memory and regulatory T cells. Sequenced by immunoSEQ multiplex PCR; TCRdb stores in-frame clones only, minus some. The sample contains tens of thousands of clones, roughly 87% of which appear only once. Specimen: naive CD8+ T cells sorted from blood. These receptors were taken from a human donor in good health. Each CDR3 is given with its conserved first and last residue. D genes are given only for firm matches. Size is omitted from some rows. Given values are once, few, many or a class for expanded clones.

d_call j_call cdr3_length v_call clone_size cdr3_nt cdr3_aa
- TRBJ2-2 16 TRBV27 few TGTGCCAGCAGTTTTTGGATCCCACCGGACACCGGGGAGCTGTTTTTT CASSFWIPPDTGELFF
- TRBJ2-7 14 TRBV5-8 - TGTGCCAGCAGCTTCCGGGGGCCCTTCTACGAGCAGTACTTC CASSFRGPFYEQYF
- TRBJ2-1 11 TRBV7-9 - TGTGCCCCCTGGGGGGCCAATGAGCAGTTCTTC CAPWGANEQFF
- TRBJ1-4 15 TRBV30 - TGTGCCTGGAGTGTACGTGACAGCCCTAATGAAAAACTGTTTTTT CAWSVRDSPNEKLFF
- TRBJ1-4 15 TRBV19 - TGTGCCAGTAGTATAGATCGGGGCCTGGATGAAAAACTGTTTTTT CASSIDRGLDEKLFF
TRBD2 TRBJ2-7 15 TRBV4-1 - TGCGCCAGCAGCCAAGGGGTTGGGGGAGGGTACGAGCAGTACTTC CASSQGVGGGYEQYF
- TRBJ1-2 13 TRBV7-9 - TGTGCCAGCAGCTTAGTACTGGGGGGCGGCTACACCTTC CASSLVLGGGYTF
TRBD1 TRBJ1-2 14 TRBV27 - TGTGCCAGCAGCTCGACAGGGAGCTCCTATGGCTACACCTTC CASSSTGSSYGYTF
- TRBJ1-1 14 TRBV6-1 - TGTGCCAGCAGTGAAGATGGGGGCGATTCTGAAGCTTTCTTT CASSEDGGDSEAFF
TRBD2 TRBJ2-1 16 TRBV5-4 - TGTGCCAGCAGCTCCGGGGAGGGCAGCTCCTACAATGAGCAGTTCTTC CASSSGEGSSYNEQFF
TRBD2 TRBJ2-3 17 TRBV25-1 - TGTGCCAGCAGTGAATGGGTTAGCGGGAGTTCGACAGATACGCAGTATTTT CASSEWVSGSSTDTQYF
TRBD1 TRBJ1-2 16 TRBV5-6 - TGTGCCAGCAGCTCGCCGGGACAGGGTTTTCACTATGGCTACACCTTC CASSSPGQGFHYGYTF
- TRBJ2-2 14 TRBV11-3 - TGTGCCAGCAGCTTACTAGGCGGGGATGATGTGTTGTTTTTT CASSLLGGDDVLFF
- TRBJ2-3 12 TRBV4-1 - TGCGCCAGCAGCCCACTAGGAGATACGCAGTATTTT CASSPLGDTQYF
- TRBJ2-1 12 TRBV6-1 - TGTGCCAGCAGAACGGGGGTCAATGAGCAGTTCTTC CASRTGVNEQFF
- TRBJ2-7 14 TRBV5-5 - TGTGCCAGCAGCCAAAAGTGGGGGATCTACGAGCAGTACTTC CASSQKWGIYEQYF
TRBD2 TRBJ2-5 17 TRBV9 - TGTGCCAGCAGCCCGGGACTAGCGGGGGGGTACCAAGAGACCCAGTACTTC CASSPGLAGGYQETQYF
TRBD1 TRBJ1-2 15 TRBV6-9 - TGTGCCAGCGGCCAAACAGGGGGCCCTATCTATGGCTACACCTTC CASGQTGGPIYGYTF
- TRBJ1-5 14 TRBV4-1 few TGCGCCAGCAGCCAACGGGGGCCCAATCAGCCCCAGCATTTT CASSQRGPNQPQHF
- TRBJ1-1 13 TRBV27 - TGTGCCAGCAGTCCGGGAATCAACACTGAAGCTTTCTTT CASSPGINTEAFF
TRBD1 TRBJ2-7 14 TRBV2 - TGTGCCAGCACCTCGGACAGGGGGCAGTACGAGCAGTACTTC CASTSDRGQYEQYF
- TRBJ2-3 14 TRBV14 - TGTGCCAGCAGCCAAGATCTCGTCACAGATACGCAGTATTTT CASSQDLVTDTQYF
- TRBJ1-5 14 TRBV29-1 - TGCAGCGCCCAAGACGGATGGAACAATCAGCCCCAGCATTTT CSAQDGWNNQPQHF